This entry lists 32 T cell receptor beta chains sequenced from one sample in a study of CD4 T cells in relation to SARS-CoV-2 and coronaviruses. Clones were sequenced by immunoSEQ multiplex PCR, and TCRdb holds only the in-frame ones, with some missing. The sample has around 65,000 clones; about 89% are singletons. Before the COVID-19 pandemic, during about 2011-2019, CD4+ T cells were taken from unexposed donors. The sequencing input was memory CD4+ T cells from PBMCs. These receptors were collected from a human donor in good health.

The J gene is TRBJ1-2, the V gene TRBV24-1; possibly TRBD1 for D (6 bases). There are 16 residues in the CDR3. Germline CDR1 is KGHDR and CDR2 is SFDVKD. Trimming pared 3 bases from V and 2 bases from J, leaving 15 bases between. The CDR3 loop reads CATSDTAGGRNYGYTF. CDR3 bases: TGTGCCACCAGTGATACAGCGGGGGGCAGAAACTATGGCTACACCTTC.

J is TRBJ2-7 and V is TRBV28; the D gene is possibly TRBD1 (6 bases). CDR1 MDHEN and CDR2 SYDVKM come from the germline V gene. The CDR3 is made up of 15 amino acids. V lost 6 bases and J 3 bases, leaving 18 bases between the germline ends. The CDR3 spells CASSPGARPDYEQYF. The CDR3 DNA sequence: TGTGCCAGCAGCCCAGGGGCCCGTCCGGACTACGAGCAGTACTTC.

This clone is a singleton in its sample. The rearrangement uses TRBV9 and TRBJ2-3; possibly TRBD2 for D (6 bases). Germline assignment: CDR1 SGDLS and CDR2 YYNGEE. CDR3 length: 16 residues. Trimming shortened V by 3 bases and J by 1 base, and 15 bases separated the two germline ends. This CDR3 reads CASSAPLSSGTDTQYF. The CDR3 region has the DNA TGTGCCAGCAGCGCCCCCCTCTCTAGCGGCACAGATACGCAGTATTTT.

V is TRBV9 and J is TRBJ1-4; D is undetermined. The CDR3 sequence is 16 residues long. V lost 0 bases and J lost 0, with 9 bases in between. CDR1 SGDLS and CDR2 YYNGEE come from the germline V gene. Here the CDR3 DNA reads TGTGCCAGCAGCGTAGGGGCTTCTGCAACTAATGAAAAACTGTTTTTT. Its protein is CASSVGASATNEKLFF.

This chain connects TRBV2 to TRBJ1-4; D remains ambiguous. The CDR3 length is 12 residues. Deletions cut 7 bases from V and 7 bases from J, with 10 bases between. Germline assignment: CDR1 SNHLY and CDR2 FYNNEI. The CDR3 DNA reads as TGTGCCAGCACCCTGCGGGGTGAAAAACTGTTTTTT. Its translation is CASTLRGEKLFF.

The chain joins TRBV7-9 to TRBJ1-4; no clear D. Germline lookup yields CDR1 SEHNR and CDR2 FQNEAQ (reference sequence). This CDR3 has 14 amino acids. V dropped 7 bases and J dropped 10 bases, with 19 bases sitting between them. CDR3 amino acids: CASTHNYRVGKLFF. DNA for the CDR3: TGTGCCAGCACCCATAATTACAGAGTAGGAAAACTGTTTTTT.

The J gene is TRBJ2-2, the V gene TRBV2, with TRBD1 identical over 9 bases. With 4 bases clipped from V and 5 bases from J, the junction kept 5 bases outside the gene matches. The CDR3 is 15 amino acids. Per germline, CDR1 SNHLY and CDR2 FYNNEI. In DNA, the CDR3 is TGTGCCAGCAGTGGTACAGGGGGCTGGACCGGGGAGCTGTTTTTT. This codes for CASSGTGGWTGELFF.

The chain recombines TRBV7-2 with TRBJ2-1; D gene unclear. Germline CDR1 reads SGHTA; CDR2 reads FQGNSA. This CDR3 is 15 amino acids long. Deletions cut 5 bases from V and 4 bases from J, with 15 bases between. The CDR3 DNA sequence: TGTGCCAGCAGCCGCGCCCCAACTGAATACAATGAGCAGTTCTTC. This codes for CASSRAPTEYNEQFF.

This chain uses TRBV28 with TRBJ1-4; no definite D call. This CDR3 is 18 amino acids long. Trimming removed 0 bases from V and 0 bases from J, with 14 bases in between. The germline V gene has CDR1 MDHEN and CDR2 SYDVKM. The CDR3 DNA sequence: TGTGCCAGCAGTTTATGGGGAAGAATGGGAGCAACTAATGAAAAACTGTTTTTT. This encodes CASSLWGRMGATNEKLFF.

The chain links TRBV24-1 to TRBJ2-3; TRBD2 matches at 14 bases. The CDR3 extends over 16 amino acids. The germline CDR1 and CDR2 sequences are KGHDR and SFDVKD. Trimming cost V 5 bases and J 5 bases; bases outside gene matches: 5. The DNA for the CDR3 is TGTGCCACCAGTGCGACTAGCGGGGGGGCGGAAGATACGCAGTATTTT. Its translation is CATSATSGGAEDTQYF.

The chain uses TRBV19 and TRBJ2-1; 8 positions match TRBD1. CDR1 is LNHDA, CDR2 SQIVND, per germline (reference sequence). The CDR3 is 13 residues long. Unmatched junction bases numbered 3, after V lost 4 bases and J lost 7 bases. The CDR3 coding sequence is TGTGCCAGTAGTAAAACAGGGGGTAATGAGCAGTTCTTC. It encodes CASSKTGGNEQFF.

The chain has TRBV7-3 and TRBJ2-5; the D gene is possibly TRBD2 (5 bases). With 4 bases removed from V and 0 bases from J, the gap between germline ends came to 9 bases. Germline CDR1 is SGHTA and CDR2 is FQGTGA. The CDR3 runs to 14 residues. CDR3 coding DNA: TGTGCCAGCAGCTACGGCGGGTACCAAGAGACCCAGTACTTC. Encoded protein: CASSYGGYQETQYF.

This clone was detected once. V usage is TRBV10-1 and J usage is TRBJ2-3; tentatively, D is TRBD1 or TRBD2 (5 bases each). The CDR3 sequence is 15 residues long. Trimming removed 6 bases at V and 0 bases at J, with 13 bases between. Germline V gene sequence: CDR1 WNHNN, CDR2 SYGVQD (reference sequence). The CDR3 region is CASSAGTRSTDTQYF. CDR3 coding DNA: TGCGCCAGCAGCGCCGGGACGCGCAGCACAGATACGCAGTATTTT.

The gene calls are TRBV19 and TRBJ2-5, with D tentatively TRBD2 (5 bases). The CDR3 is 14 residues long. Trimming removed 5 bases from V and 2 bases from J, with 12 bases in between. Germline values: CDR1 LNHDA, CDR2 SQIVND (reference sequence). Here the CDR3 reads CASSARDPQETQYF. The CDR3 region has the DNA TGTGCCAGTAGTGCTCGGGATCCTCAAGAGACCCAGTACTTC.

The chain couples TRBV11-2 to TRBJ1-2, with D perhaps TRBD1 (5 bases). CDR3 length equals 14 residues. Per the germline V gene, CDR1 is SGHAT and CDR2 is FQNNGV. V was shortened by 5 bases and J by 4 bases, with 14 bases between the two germline ends. CDR3 residues: CASSPMRGVYGYTF. The CDR3 DNA reads as TGTGCCAGCAGCCCAATGAGGGGTGTCTATGGCTACACCTTC.

The CDR3 sequence is CASKLDLRQGNTGELFF. The CDR3 region has the DNA TGTGCCAGTAAATTAGATTTAAGACAGGGAAACACCGGGGAGCTGTTTTTT. The gene calls are TRBV19 and TRBJ2-2, with 7 bases lining up with TRBD1. CDR1 and CDR2 from the germline V gene are LNHDA and SQIVND (reference sequence). The CDR3 spans 17 residues. Germline trimming cut 7 bases from V and 2 bases from J; bases unmatched to any gene: 13.

V usage is TRBV19 and J usage is TRBJ1-1; unclear D gene. Germline lookup yields CDR1 LNHDA and CDR2 SQIVND (reference sequence). V was pared by 5 bases and J by 3 bases, with 16 bases between. This CDR3 comprises 15 residues. CDR3 amino acids: CASSPTFFQDTEAFF. Written as DNA, the CDR3 is TGTGCCAGTAGTCCCACGTTTTTCCAGGACACTGAAGCTTTCTTT.

The V and J genes are TRBV10-3 and TRBJ2-7, with D perhaps matching TRBD1 (6 bases). Germline values: CDR1 ENHRY, CDR2 SYGVKD. The V and J ends lost 10 bases and 2 bases respectively, with 18 bases between them. The CDR3 length is 14 residues. CDR3 residues: CATRRGPGAYEQYF. The CDR3 bases are TGTGCCACCAGGCGAGGGCCAGGGGCCTACGAGCAGTACTTC.

V gene TRBV27 combines with J gene TRBJ1-1; tentative D call: TRBD1 (5 bases). Between the trimmed V and J ends, which lost 6 bases and 7 bases, there was a span of 18 bases. CDR3 length equals 14 residues. CDR1 and CDR2 (germline): MNHEY, SMNVEV (reference sequence). The CDR3 here is CASSPRRGSDEAFF. For the CDR3, the DNA is TGTGCCAGCAGCCCTAGGCGGGGGTCCGATGAAGCTTTCTTT.

This clone was detected once. CDR3 sequence: CASSNVGGLHTGELFF. The CDR3 DNA reads as TGTGCCAGTAGTAATGTAGGGGGCTTGCACACCGGGGAGCTGTTTTTT. The rearrangement uses TRBV19 and TRBJ2-2, with 7 positions matching TRBD1. The trim removed 4 bases at V and 3 bases at J, leaving 8 bases unmatched. Germline lookup yields CDR1 LNHDA and CDR2 SQIVND (reference sequence). This CDR3 has 16 amino acids.

Here the CDR3 reads CASSQDAGTSAFTQYF. Written as DNA, the CDR3 is TGCGCCAGCAGCCAAGATGCTGGGACTAGCGCCTTTACGCAGTATTTT. This chain joins TRBV4-1 and TRBJ2-3; 10 bases are shared with TRBD2. The germline V gene has CDR1 MGHRA and CDR2 YSYEKL. The CDR3 has 16 residues. V shed 0 bases, J shed 8 bases, and the junction held 8 bases outside the gene matches.

This clone was seen only a few times. V is TRBV12-3 or TRBV12-4 and J is TRBJ2-2; D is unclear. The V and J ends lost 2 bases and 6 bases respectively, with 4 bases between them. The CDR3 contains 12 residues. As DNA, the CDR3 is TGTGCCAGCAGTTTAAGGCCCGGGGAGCTGTTTTTT. The encoded protein is CASSLRPGELFF.

The rearrangement uses TRBV7-2 and TRBJ1-3, with D possibly being TRBD1 (6 bases). The CDR3 loop spans 14 amino acids. Looked up from germline, CDR1 is SGHTA and CDR2 is FQGNSA. V was shortened by 10 bases and J by 5 bases, with 18 bases between the two germline ends. The CDR3 reads CATSRGQGRNTIYF. In nucleotides, the CDR3 is TGTGCCACCTCTCGGGGGCAGGGAAGAAACACCATATATTTT.

The gene calls are TRBV15 and TRBJ2-5, with D possibly being TRBD2 (6 bases). Germline V CDR1 and CDR2: LNHNV, YYDKDF (reference sequence). The CDR3 has 15 residues. Trimming took 8 bases from V and 2 from J, leaving 18 bases between them. This CDR3 reads CATGVRGAPQETQYF. The CDR3, as DNA: TGTGCCACCGGTGTGCGGGGTGCACCTCAAGAGACCCAGTACTTC.

This clone is a singleton in its sample. This chain uses TRBV10-2 with TRBJ1-5; D uncertain. Germline assignment: CDR1 WSHSY and CDR2 SAAADI. The V end was cut by 5 bases, the J end by 5 bases, with 13 bases between. CDR3 size: 14 residues. The CDR3, as DNA: TGCGCCAGCAGTTCAGGCCGCCTAGATCAGCCCCAGCATTTT. Translated, it gives CASSSGRLDQPQHF.

The CDR3 reads CASRIRASYEQYF. The CDR3 DNA reads as TGTGCCAGCAGAATACGGGCCTCCTACGAGCAGTACTTC. V usage is TRBV28 and J usage is TRBJ2-7; D unclear. CDR1 MDHEN and CDR2 SYDVKM come from the germline V gene. The CDR3 loop spans 13 amino acids. V was trimmed by 6 bases and J by 0 bases, leaving 9 bases between them.

A few counts support this clone. The chain is built from TRBV12-2 and TRBJ1-5; the tabulated D call, TRBD1, remains unverified against the DNA. TRBV12-2 counts as a pseudogene. The CDR3 length is 15 residues. The CDR3: CASRFPTGGGQPQHF. Written as DNA, the CDR3 is TGTGCAAGTCGCTTCCCGACAGGGGGAGGTCAGCCCCAGCATTTT.

The gene calls are TRBV7-3 and TRBJ2-2; the match to TRBD2 covers 12 bases. The CDR3 has 16 amino acids. Germline trimming cut 1 base from V and 3 bases from J; bases unmatched to any gene: 0. Germline-derived CDR1 and CDR2 are SGHTA and FQGTGA. The CDR3 loop reads CASSLRLAGDTGELFF. The CDR3 region has the DNA TGTGCCAGCAGCTTAAGACTAGCGGGGGACACCGGGGAGCTGTTTTTT.

The V and J genes are TRBV6-6 and TRBJ1-1; D is undetermined. The CDR3 spans 15 residues. Germline V gives CDR1 MNHNY, CDR2 SVGAGI (reference sequence). The V and J ends lost 7 bases and 5 bases respectively, with 20 bases between them. In DNA form, the CDR3 reads TGTGCCAGCACCTTAGGAGGCGCGACTCGAACTGAAGCTTTCTTT. It is translated as CASTLGGATRTEAFF.

The chain links TRBV4-1 to TRBJ1-6; 8 positions agree with TRBD1. V lost 4 bases and J lost 5; bases outside the gene matches: 10. Germline V gene sequence: CDR1 MGHRA, CDR2 YSYEKL. This CDR3 is built from 17 residues. The chain's CDR3 is CASSPGQASSNNSPLHF. CDR3 DNA: TGCGCCAGCAGCCCGGGACAGGCCTCTTCCAATAATTCACCCCTCCACTTT.

The chain uses TRBV7-2 and TRBJ2-2, with a tentative D call TRBD1 (5 bases). Trimming left V 6 bases short and J 5 bases short, with 13 bases between. CDR1 and CDR2 (germline): SGHTA, FQGNSA. CDR3 length: 14 residues. The CDR3 DNA reads as TGTGCCAGCAGTTTTCAGGGCAAAACCGGGGAGCTGTTTTTT. This codes for CASSFQGKTGELFF.

The V call is TRBV24-1, the J call TRBJ2-3, with 7 bases fitting TRBD2. V dropped 4 bases and J dropped 1; count of bases not matched to a gene: 1. CDR3 size: 14 residues. Germline V lookup: CDR1 KGHDR, CDR2 SFDVKD. Here the CDR3 reads CATSEGGGTDTQYF. Here the CDR3 DNA reads TGTGCCACCAGTGAGGGGGGGGGCACAGATACGCAGTATTTT.